This TCR beta chain came from a study of T cell responses to AZD1222 COVID-19 vaccine. The study's findings and limits: Clonal diversity was possibly underestimated, and white British individuals and females predominated among donors.

The data were produced by immunoSEQ multiplex PCR, yet TCRdb's version contains in-frame clones alone and is incomplete. The data contain approximately 110,000 clones, about 90% of them seen just once; the ten biggest clones take up around a tenth. Germline V gene data show CDR1 as LGHDT and CDR2 as YNNKEL (reference sequence). The CDR3 extends over 20 amino acids. J gave up 1 base and V 1 base, and 10 bases lay outside the gene matches. For this clone: The target antigen is unknown.

This clonotype was sampled from an adult in good health. This material consisted of peripheral blood, taken on day 0 of AZD1222 vaccination. The chain uses TRBV3-1 (or the pseudogene TRBV3-2) and TRBJ2-3, with 14 bases fitting TRBD2. CDR3 sequence reads: CASSQVPRLAGGIRTDTQYF. The DNA for the CDR3 is TGTGCCAGCAGCCAAGTTCCCCGACTAGCGGGGGGGATTCGCACAGATACGCAGTATTTT.